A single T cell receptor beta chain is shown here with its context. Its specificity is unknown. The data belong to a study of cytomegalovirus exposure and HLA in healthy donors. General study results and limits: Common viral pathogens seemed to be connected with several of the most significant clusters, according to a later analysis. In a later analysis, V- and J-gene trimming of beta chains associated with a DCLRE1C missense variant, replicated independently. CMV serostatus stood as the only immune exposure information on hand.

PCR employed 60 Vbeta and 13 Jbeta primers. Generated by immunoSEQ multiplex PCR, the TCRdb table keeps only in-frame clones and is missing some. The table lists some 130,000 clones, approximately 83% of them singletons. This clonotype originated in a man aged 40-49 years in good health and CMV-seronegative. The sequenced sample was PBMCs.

CDR3 DNA sequence: TGCGCCAGCAGCGAGCGGGAGTGGGGGACCCAGTACTTC. Protein sequence: CASSEREWGTQYF. The V call is TRBV5-1, the J call TRBJ2-5; 8 nucleotides agree with TRBD2. CDR1 and CDR2 from the germline V gene are SGHRS and YFSETQ. The CDR3 is 13 residues long. Trimming took 4 bases from V and 7 from J; bases not matched to a gene: 6. Full variable domain (rest looked up from reference TRBV5-1 and TRBJ2-5): KAGVTQTPRYLIKTRGQQVTLSCSPISGHRSVSWYQQTPGQGLQFLFEYFSETQRNKGNFPGRFSGRQFSNSRSEMNVSTLELGDSALYLCASSEREWGTQYFGPGTRLLVL.